What follows are 16 T cell receptor beta chains derived from one specimen sequenced in a study of blood T cells in healthy people across ages. Then a second PCR, running about 6 to 12 cycles, was carried out with a sample-barcoded 5' primer and a J-beta primer mix. TCRdb recomputed calls from the 5' RACE reads with MiXCR, one row per CDR3 protein. The sample has fewer than 650,000 distinct CDR3 sequences; around 27% are singletons. This sample also appeared in a second study, on T cells of mothers and their children.

Sequenced: blood. The origin of the receptors is a boy aged 2 to 10 in good health.

This clonotype was seen more than once but under ten times. This chain uses TRBV12-3 or TRBV12-4 with TRBJ2-5; perhaps TRBD2 as D (5 bases). This CDR3 has 16 residues. Trimming shortened V by 3 bases and J by 2 bases, and 16 bases separated the two germline ends. CDR3 bases: TGTGCCAGCAGTTTGCCGGGGTACACGAGGCAAGAGACCCAGTACTTC. As protein: CASSLPGYTRQETQYF.

The chain is built from TRBV5-1 and TRBJ1-4; a possible D gene is TRBD1 (5 bases). The CDR3 contains 15 residues. The V gene lost 4 bases and the J gene lost 7 bases, with 17 bases spanning the gap. Germline CDR1 is SGHRS and CDR2 is YFSETQ. The CDR3 spells CASSPSGNTGEKLFF. The CDR3 region has the DNA TGCGCCAGCAGCCCTTCAGGGAATACGGGTGAAAAACTGTTTTTT.

This sequence joins TRBV7-2 and TRBJ2-1; 8 positions agree with TRBD1. Germline V gives CDR1 SGHTA, CDR2 FQGNSA. The junction had 8 bases not matched to a gene; V was cut back by 4 bases and J by 6 bases. The CDR3 runs 15 residues. CDR3 in amino acids: CASSSDRGLSNEQFF. In nucleotides, the CDR3 is TGTGCCAGCAGCTCCGACAGGGGCCTTAGCAATGAGCAGTTCTTC. Supplemented by reference TRBV7-2 and TRBJ2-1, the full variable domain reads GAGVSQSPSNKVTEKGKDVELRCDPISGHTALYWYRQSLGQGLEFLIYFQGNSAPDKSGLPSDRFSAERTGGSVSTLTIQRTQQEDSAVYLCASSSDRGLSNEQFFGPGTRLTVL.

This clonotype was counted a few times. The chain is built from TRBV11-2 and TRBJ2-2; a weak D match, TRBD2 (7 bases). Trimming removed 6 bases from V and 0 bases from J, with 14 bases in between. CDR3 length: 16 amino acids. Germline assignment: CDR1 SGHAT and CDR2 FQNNGV. The CDR3 here is CASSSLRGPNTGELFF. As DNA, the CDR3 is TGTGCCAGCAGTTCTCTGCGGGGGCCGAACACCGGGGAGCTGTTTTTT.

The genes are TRBV4-1 and TRBJ2-3; possibly TRBD1 or TRBD2 for D (6 bases each). The germline CDR1 and CDR2 sequences are MGHRA and YSYEKL. The CDR3 loop spans 17 amino acids. V gave up 4 bases and J gave up 6 bases, with 23 bases separating them. DNA of the CDR3: TGCGCCAGCAGCCCAGGGTCCGCCACGGGGGCTGCGGATACGCAGTATTTT. Protein sequence: CASSPGSATGAADTQYF.

The chain is built from TRBV5-1 and TRBJ2-3; the D call may be TRBD1 or TRBD2 (5 bases each). Germline V gene lookup returns CDR1 SGHRS and CDR2 YFSETQ. The V end was cut by 6 bases, the J end by 2 bases, with 13 bases between. The CDR3 extends over 14 amino acids. This CDR3 reads CASTTGTFTDTQYF. The CDR3 bases are TGCGCCAGCACCACCGGGACCTTCACAGATACGCAGTATTTT.

The chain combines TRBV6-5 with TRBJ2-3; 7 positions match TRBD2. The germline V gene encodes CDR1 MNHEY and CDR2 SVGAGI. V lost 5 bases, J lost 4 bases, and 3 bases stayed unmatched. The CDR3 is 13 residues long. CDR3 nucleotide sequence: TGTGCCAGCAGTCGGGACTACCCAGATACGCAGTATTTT. Encoded protein: CASSRDYPDTQYF.

The chain couples TRBV6-6 to TRBJ2-3; 8 nucleotides match TRBD2. V dropped 5 bases and J dropped 6; count of bases not matched to a gene: 7. Per germline, CDR1 MNHNY and CDR2 SVGAGI (reference sequence). The CDR3 runs 14 residues. CDR3 loop: CASSTAGAHDTQYF. The CDR3 region has the DNA TGTGCCAGCAGTACAGCGGGAGCACATGATACGCAGTATTTT.

The chain recombines TRBV2 with TRBJ2-5; possibly TRBD2 for D (6 bases). The CDR3 has 14 residues. The V end lost 2 bases, the J end lost 5 bases, and 12 bases lay between the germline ends. In germline, CDR1 is SNHLY, CDR2 FYNNEI. CDR3 loop: CASSEISGEETQYF. DNA of the CDR3: TGTGCCAGCAGTGAAATTAGCGGAGAGGAGACCCAGTACTTC. Variable domain in full (rest from reference TRBV2 and TRBJ2-5): EPEVTQTPSHQVTQMGQEVILRCVPISNHLYFYWYRQILGQKVEFLVSFYNNEISEKSEIFDDQFSVERPDGSNFTLKIRSTKLEDSAMYFCASSEISGEETQYFGPGTRLLVL.

There are a few counts of this clonotype. V is TRBV5-1 and J is TRBJ1-1; tentatively, D is TRBD1 (6 bases). Trimming removed 0 bases from V and 0 bases from J, with 9 bases in between. From germline, CDR1 is SGHRS and CDR2 YFSETQ. The CDR3 sequence is 15 residues long. This CDR3 is CASSLGRGMNTEAFF. In nucleotides, the CDR3 is TGCGCCAGCAGCTTGGGCAGGGGCATGAACACTGAAGCTTTCTTT.

There are a few counts of this clonotype. The V and J genes are TRBV11-2 and TRBJ2-3; D may be TRBD1 or TRBD2 (7 bases each). Looked up from germline, CDR1 is SGHAT and CDR2 is FQNNGV. Trimming cost V 5 bases and J 4 bases, with 22 bases left between them. This CDR3 has 17 residues. The CDR3: CASSRQGGIIWADTQYF. Here the CDR3 DNA reads TGTGCCAGCAGCCGACAGGGAGGGATTATCTGGGCAGATACGCAGTATTTT.

This CDR3 reads CASSQESSSYNEQFF. The CDR3 DNA reads TGTGCCAGCAGCCAGGAGAGCAGCTCCTACAATGAGCAGTTCTTC. V usage is TRBV4-2 and J usage is TRBJ2-1; D not resolved. V shed 3 bases and J shed 0 bases, with 9 bases lying between them. Germline CDR1 and CDR2: LGHNA and YNFKEQ. The CDR3 runs 15 residues.

This sequence joins TRBV12-3 or TRBV12-4 and TRBJ2-5, with 8 bases lining up with TRBD1. V shed 6 bases and J 5 bases; nucleotides not matched to a gene: 8. This CDR3 contains 14 residues. The CDR3 is CASRKAGGDETQYF. In DNA, the CDR3 is TGTGCCAGCAGAAAGGCAGGGGGCGATGAGACCCAGTACTTC.

A few counts support this clonotype. The CDR3 region has the DNA TGTGCCAGCAGCCGTTTCTTGAACACTGAAGCTTTCTTT. It yields the protein CASSRFLNTEAFF. V is TRBV11-3 and J is TRBJ1-1; no firm D call. V was clipped by 5 bases and J by 0 bases, with 7 bases between them. Germline values: CDR1 SGHNT, CDR2 YENEEA. This CDR3 spans 13 amino acids.

The table lists this clonotype with a count of one. V usage is TRBV3-1 and J usage is TRBJ2-4, with 8 bases lining up with TRBD1. Losses at the gene ends were 5 bases for V and 3 bases for J; bases not matched to a gene: 6. Germline-derived CDR1 and CDR2 are LGHDT and YNNKEL (reference sequence). CDR3 length: 15 amino acids. DNA of the CDR3: TGTGCCAGCAGCTGGGACAGGCTCGACAAAAACATTCAGTACTTC. As protein: CASSWDRLDKNIQYF.

The chain carries TRBV29-1 and TRBJ2-1, with 12 bases matching TRBD1. The junction had 4 bases not matched to a gene; V was cut back by 5 bases and J by 2 bases. Germline lookup yields CDR1 SQVTM and CDR2 ANQGSEA. CDR3 length equals 15 residues. The CDR3 sequence is CSVTGTGGAYNEQFF. In nucleotides, the CDR3 is TGCAGCGTTACCGGGACAGGGGGCGCCTACAATGAGCAGTTCTTC.